Given below is one T cell receptor beta chain in context. The antigen remains unidentified. Method: immunoSEQ multiplex PCR; TCRdb's copy keeps in-frame clones and lacks some. The data show about 50,000 clones, around 90% seen once. Regarding time point: cycle 4 day 1 (C4D1), after around six weeks of nivolumab. There was relapse after autologous stem cell transplantation in every patient, and there was variation in brentuximab vedotin exposure. The data belong to a study of PD-1 blockade in classical Hodgkin lymphoma. Study context: Patients received nivolumab 3 mg/kg intravenously every 2 weeks. Overall study results and limits: For complete responders, baseline diversity was comparable to that of newly diagnosed patients. Relapsed/refractory patients reportedly had the lowest baseline TCR diversity, below newly diagnosed patients, who were below healthy donors. Diversity in CD4+ TCRs, unlike that measured in CD8+ TCRs, had risen significantly by C4D1.

Trimming left V 2 bases short and J 5 bases short, with 16 bases between. This CDR3 comprises 16 residues. CDR1 SGHRS and CDR2 YFSETQ come from the germline V gene. The sequence was collected from a human donor with classical Hodgkin lymphoma. Sequencing used peripheral blood mononuclear cells (PBMCs), obtained before the fourth cycle of nivolumab. The J gene is TRBJ2-2, the V gene TRBV5-1, with a possible D match to TRBD1 (5 bases). The CDR3 DNA reads as TGCGCCAGCAGCTTCAGACAGATAATAGTGACCGGGGAGCTGTTTTTT. Its translation is CASSFRQIIVTGELFF.